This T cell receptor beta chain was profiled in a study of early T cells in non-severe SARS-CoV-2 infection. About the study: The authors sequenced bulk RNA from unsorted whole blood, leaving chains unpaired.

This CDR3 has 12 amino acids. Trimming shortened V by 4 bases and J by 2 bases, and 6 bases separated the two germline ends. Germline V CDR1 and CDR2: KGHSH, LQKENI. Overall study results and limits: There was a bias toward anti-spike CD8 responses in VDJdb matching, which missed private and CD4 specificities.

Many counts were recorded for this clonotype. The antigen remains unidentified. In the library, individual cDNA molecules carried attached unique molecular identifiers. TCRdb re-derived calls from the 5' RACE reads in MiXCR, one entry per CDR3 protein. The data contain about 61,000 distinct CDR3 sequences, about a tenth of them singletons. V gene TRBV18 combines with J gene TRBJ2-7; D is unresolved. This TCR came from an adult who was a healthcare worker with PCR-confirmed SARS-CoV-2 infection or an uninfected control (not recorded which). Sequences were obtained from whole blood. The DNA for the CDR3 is TGTGCCAGCTCACGTGGGGCCTACGAGCAGTACTTC. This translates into CASSRGAYEQYF.